The 24 T cell receptor beta chains listed next were all sequenced from one sample in a study of blood T cell repertoires in COVID-19. Assay used: immunoSEQ multiplex PCR; TCRdb lists only in-frame clones, some missing. The data show around 300,000 clones, under 90% seen once. The specimen was peripheral blood. The receptors shown here come from a woman aged 30 to 39 with COVID-19, enrolled during active disease.

The genes are TRBV3-1 (or the pseudogene TRBV3-2) and TRBJ1-4, with D maybe TRBD1 (6 bases). CDR1 is LGHDT, CDR2 YNNKEL, per germline (reference sequence). Deletions cut 4 bases from V and 10 bases from J, with 19 bases between. The CDR3 sequence is 15 residues long. The CDR3 DNA reads TGTGCCAGCAGCCCCCGGACAGCGGATCCCGGAAAACTGTTTTTT. It encodes CASSPRTADPGKLFF.

The rearrangement links TRBV5-8 to TRBJ2-5, with D tentatively TRBD2 (6 bases). The V gene lost 1 base and the J gene lost 5 bases, with 9 bases spanning the gap. The CDR3 sequence is 13 residues long. The germline CDR1 and CDR2 sequences are SGHTS and YDEGEE. This CDR3 reads CASSLRGSETQYF. The DNA of the CDR3 is TGTGCCAGCAGCTTGCGGGGGTCGGAGACCCAGTACTTC.

This chain links TRBV3-1 (or the pseudogene TRBV3-2) with TRBJ2-6, with D possibly matching TRBD1 (5 bases). V shed 6 bases and J shed 2 bases, with 11 bases lying between them. The CDR3 runs 15 residues. Germline loops: CDR1 LGHDT, CDR2 YNNKEL (reference sequence). The CDR3 bases are TGTGCCAGCAGTCTAACAGGAACTGGGGCCAACGTCCTGACTTTC. Its protein product is CASSLTGTGANVLTF.

This chain links TRBV2 with TRBJ1-6, with 7 bases fitting TRBD1. J lost 6 bases, V lost 0 bases, and 5 bases had no gene match. CDR3 length equals 16 residues. Germline lookup yields CDR1 SNHLY and CDR2 FYNNEI. CDR3 loop: CASSEALGTANSPLHF. The CDR3 DNA reads as TGTGCCAGCAGTGAAGCGCTGGGGACAGCTAATTCACCCCTCCACTTT.

The V and J genes are TRBV11-2 and TRBJ1-5; the match to TRBD1 covers 9 bases. The CDR3 is 16 residues long. Germline CDR1 SGHAT, CDR2 FQNNGV. The V and J ends lost 1 base and 5 bases, in that order; junction bases with no gene match: 6. In nucleotides, the CDR3 is TGTGCCAGCAGCTTAGCGGGGACAGGGTCGCATCAGCCCCAGCATTTT. As protein: CASSLAGTGSHQPQHF.

CDR3 amino acids: CASTGGETQYF. Here the CDR3 DNA reads TGTGCCAGCACAGGGGGGGAGACCCAGTACTTC. The chain employs TRBV2 and TRBJ2-5; tentative D call: TRBD1 (7 bases). This CDR3 contains 11 residues. CDR1 and CDR2 from the germline V gene are SNHLY and FYNNEI. The ends were cut back, 7 bases at V and 5 bases at J, with 8 bases in the middle.

Only one count was recorded for this clone. V and J are TRBV30 and TRBJ2-2, with D perhaps assigned TRBD1 or TRBD2 (5 bases each). The germline V gene encodes CDR1 GTSNPN and CDR2 SVGIG (reference sequence). CDR3 size: 12 residues. Trimming cost V 5 bases and J 6 bases, with 10 bases left between them. CDR3 coding DNA: TGTGCCTGGGAGGGGTTCTCCGGGGAGCTGTTTTTT. It is translated as CAWEGFSGELFF.

This chain connects TRBV12-3 or TRBV12-4 to TRBJ1-5, with D unresolved. Trimming took 7 bases from V and 2 from J, leaving 6 bases between them. The CDR3 spans 12 residues. CDR3 protein: CASMRGNQPQHF. The CDR3 DNA reads as TGTGCCAGCATGCGCGGCAATCAGCCCCAGCATTTT.

The rearrangement links TRBV15 to TRBJ1-5; 7 bases map to TRBD1. Germline CDR1 and CDR2: LNHNV and YYDKDF (reference sequence). The CDR3 covers 15 residues. After removal of 5 bases from V and 7 bases from J, the junction contained 11 bases not matched to a gene. DNA of the CDR3: TGTGCCACCAGCCGGGACAGCCACTCGCCACAGCCCCAGCATTTT. This translates into CATSRDSHSPQPQHF. Full variable domain (outside the CDR3, taken from reference TRBV15 and TRBJ1-5): DAMVIQNPRYQVTQFGKPVTLSCSQTLNHNVMYWYQQKSSQAPKLLFHYYDKDFNNEADTPDNFQSRRPNTSFCFLDIRSPGLGDTAMYLCATSRDSHSPQPQHFGDGTRLSIL.

The V and J genes are TRBV9 and TRBJ1-2; D possibly corresponds to TRBD1 (5 bases). Germline V gene lookup returns CDR1 SGDLS and CDR2 YYNGEE. V was shortened by 0 bases and J by 7 bases, with 13 bases between the two germline ends. The CDR3 consists of 14 residues. Here the CDR3 DNA reads TGTGCCAGCAGCGTAGACGGCAGGGCGTTTGGCTACACCTTC. It yields the protein CASSVDGRAFGYTF. The full variable domain, rest sourced from reference TRBV9 and TRBJ1-2, is DSGVTQTPKHLITATGQRVTLRCSPRSGDLSVYWYQQSLDQGLQFLIQYYNGEERAKGNILERFSAQQFPDLHSELNLSSLELGDSALYFCASSVDGRAFGYTFGSGTRLTVV.

This sequence joins TRBV5-4 and TRBJ2-1; 10 nucleotides agree with TRBD2. Germline V gives CDR1 SGHNT, CDR2 YYREEE (reference sequence). V dropped 4 bases and J dropped 9; count of bases not matched to a gene: 13. The CDR3 has 16 amino acids. For the CDR3, the DNA is TGTGCCAGCAGCCCTGGGGCTAGCGGGAGTATAGGTGAGCAGTTCTTC. Its protein is CASSPGASGSIGEQFF.

The chain uses TRBV29-1 and TRBJ2-7; a weak D match, TRBD2 (6 bases). CDR3 length: 15 residues. Trimming left V 3 bases short and J 3 bases short, with 18 bases between. Germline loops: CDR1 SQVTM, CDR2 ANQGSEA. CDR3 region: CSVDTGTPKGYEQYF. The CDR3 coding sequence is TGCAGCGTTGACACCGGGACTCCGAAAGGCTACGAGCAGTACTTC.

This chain joins TRBV7-9 and TRBJ1-1; the D is unclear. This CDR3 region has 15 residues. V was clipped by 5 bases and J by 2 bases, with 15 bases between them. Germline V gives CDR1 SEHNR, CDR2 FQNEAQ (reference sequence). DNA of the CDR3: TGTGCCAGCAGCGCTCAACCGCGCCATAACACTGAAGCTTTCTTT. Residues: CASSAQPRHNTEAFF.

The chain carries TRBV4-1 and TRBJ1-1, with 7 bases lining up with TRBD1. This CDR3 is built from 13 residues. Germline V gene lookup returns CDR1 MGHRA and CDR2 YSYEKL. Unmatched junction bases numbered 3, after V lost 3 bases and J lost 5 bases. CDR3 in amino acids: CASSHEQGTEAFF. The CDR3 DNA follows: TGCGCCAGCAGCCACGAACAGGGGACTGAAGCTTTCTTT.

The chain couples TRBV28 to TRBJ1-3; 7 bases fit TRBD1. V lost 10 bases, J lost 0 bases, and 6 bases stayed unmatched. CDR3 size: 14 residues. CDR1 is MDHEN and CDR2 is SYDVKM in the germline V gene. The DNA for the CDR3 is TGTGCCACCCAGGGACAGAGCTCTGGAAACACCATATATTTT. As protein: CATQGQSSGNTIYF. The whole variable domain, filled in from reference TRBV28 and TRBJ1-3, reads DVKVTQSSRYLVKRTGEKVFLECVQDMDHENMFWYRQDPGLGLRLIYFSYDVKMKEKGDIPEGYSVSREKKERFSLILESASTNQTSMYLCATQGQSSGNTIYFGEGSWLTVV.

The rearrangement links TRBV5-8 to TRBJ1-1; TRBD1 might be the D (5 bases). Looked up from germline, CDR1 is SGHTS and CDR2 is YDEGEE. The CDR3 is 15 residues long. The ends were cut back, 4 bases at V and 8 bases at J, with 21 bases in the middle. CDR3 bases: TGTGCCAGCAGCCTGGAGACACGGGGGGAGACAGAAGCTTTCTTT. Translating it yields CASSLETRGETEAFF. Based on the CDR3 plus reference TRBV5-8 and TRBJ1-1, the full variable domain is EAGVTQSPTHLIKTRGQQATLRCSPISGHTSVYWYQQALGLGLQFLLWYDEGEERNRGNFPPRFSGRQFPNYSSELNVNALELEDSALYLCASSLETRGETEAFFGQGTRLTVV.

This chain joins TRBV4-1 and TRBJ1-1; 10 bases agree with TRBD1. V dropped 4 bases and J dropped 11; count of bases not matched to a gene: 4. The CDR3 spans 12 residues. Germline loops: CDR1 MGHRA, CDR2 YSYEKL. The CDR3 region is CASSRTGGRAFF. Here the CDR3 DNA reads TGCGCCAGCAGCCGGACAGGGGGAAGGGCTTTCTTT.

This chain connects TRBV11-2 to TRBJ1-1, with 10 bases that match TRBD1. Germline-derived CDR1 and CDR2 are SGHAT and FQNNGV. The CDR3 sequence is 15 residues long. V lost 3 bases and J lost 3; bases outside the gene matches: 4. The CDR3 sequence: CASSFGGTGDTEAFF. The CDR3 DNA is TGTGCCAGCAGCTTCGGGGGGACAGGGGACACTGAAGCTTTCTTT. Together with reference TRBV11-2 and TRBJ1-1, the CDR3 gives the full variable domain: EAGVAQSPRYKIIEKRQSVAFWCNPISGHATLYWYQQILGQGPKLLIQFQNNGVVDDSQLPKDRFSAERLKGVDSTLKIQPAKLEDSAVYLCASSFGGTGDTEAFFGQGTRLTVV.

This chain joins TRBV5-6 and TRBJ1-2, with D tentatively TRBD1 (6 bases). This CDR3 has 14 amino acids. Germline lookup yields CDR1 SGHDT and CDR2 YYEEEE. Trimming shortened V by 0 bases and J by 8 bases, and 14 bases separated the two germline ends. CDR3 in DNA: TGTGCCAGCAGCTTGGAACGGGGGGCGCAGGGCTACACCTTC. Encoded protein: CASSLERGAQGYTF.

The V gene is TRBV5-1, the J gene TRBJ1-4; D is undetermined. The CDR3 has 14 residues. The V gene lost 0 bases and the J gene lost 5 bases, with 8 bases spanning the gap. Looked up from germline, CDR1 is SGHRS and CDR2 is YFSETQ. In nucleotides, the CDR3 is TGCGCCAGCAGCTTGGAACCGCGAAATGAAAAACTGTTTTTT. This encodes CASSLEPRNEKLFF.

The chain recombines TRBV12-3 or TRBV12-4 with TRBJ2-1, with D maybe TRBD2 (6 bases). Trimming shortened V by 6 bases and J by 10 bases, and 13 bases separated the two germline ends. The CDR3 spans 12 residues. This chain's CDR3 is CASSPTRSEQFF. CDR3 nucleotide sequence: TGTGCCAGCAGCCCGACTAGGAGCGAGCAGTTCTTC.

J is TRBJ1-4 and V is TRBV6-2 or TRBV6-3, with 9 bases lining up with TRBD1. Germline CDR1 reads MNHEY; CDR2 reads SVGEGT. The CDR3 covers 15 residues. The J segment lost 8 bases and the V segment lost 4 bases, leaving 8 bases of the junction unmatched. The CDR3 coding sequence is TGTGCCAGCAGTTCACCGGGACAGGGACGCGAAAAACTGTTTTTT. Translation gives CASSSPGQGREKLFF.

Note on this clone: A much larger clone sits a single nucleotide away, making a read error possible. The CDR3 nucleotides are TGTGCCAGCAGTCGGACAGGGAACTATGGCTACACCTTC. Translated, it gives CASSRTGNYGYTF. V usage is TRBV25-1 and J usage is TRBJ1-2; 8 bases are shared with TRBD1. This CDR3 region has 13 residues. Germline trimming cut 5 bases from V and 2 bases from J; bases unmatched to any gene: 1. CDR1 MGHDK and CDR2 SYGVNS come from the germline V gene.

The chain employs TRBV15 and TRBJ2-1, with 8 bases fitting TRBD2. This CDR3 region has 15 residues. V was clipped by 5 bases and J by 4 bases; unmatched bases: 7. Germline CDR1 is LNHNV and CDR2 is YYDKDF (reference sequence). This CDR3 reads CATSSSRGGYNEQFF. CDR3 DNA sequence: TGTGCCACCAGCTCTTCTCGCGGGGGGTACAATGAGCAGTTCTTC.